This T cell receptor beta chain came from a study of Graves' ophthalmopathy and Graves' hyperthyroidism. The authors amplified TCR beta CDR3 regions, and they did so from RNA transcripts for repertoire sequencing. Following a first-round RT-PCR that used HTBI primers, a second-round multiplex PCR was carried out. One entry per CDR3 protein, called by TCRdb with MiXCR from the multiplex PCR reads. The sample lists a few hundred thousand distinct CDR3 sequences; about 40% were seen once. V lost 1 base and J lost 8, with 12 bases in between. This CDR3 has 13 residues. The germline V gene encodes CDR1 LNHNV and CDR2 YYDKDF (reference sequence).

V gene TRBV15 combines with J gene TRBJ2-7; D remains unclear. The sequence was collected from an adult man with Graves' hyperthyroidism. Sequencing was done on a sample of peripheral blood or thyroid tissue (not recorded which). The CDR3 here is CATSRASIAQQYF. The DNA of the CDR3 is TGTGCCACCAGCAGAGCAAGCATTGCCCAGCAGTACTTC.